A selection of T cell receptor beta chains follows, all from one sample in a study of OX40 agonist ivuxolimab in advanced cancers. Clones were sequenced by immunoSEQ multiplex PCR, and TCRdb holds only the in-frame ones, with some missing. The sample yields roughly 48,000 clones, over 80% seen once. The sample consisted of CD4+ or CD8+ T cells sorted from blood, taken in a trial of the OX40 agonist ivuxolimab. The receptors derive from an adult with an advanced solid tumor such as melanoma, head and neck, liver or kidney cancer. CDR3s include the opening cysteine and the closing phenylalanine or tryptophan. The D gene is left open where the match is weak. The size entry is marked missing in some rows and otherwise reads once, few, many or a size class.

v_gene: TRBV6-6
j_gene: TRBJ2-7
abundance: .
d_gene: .
CDR3aa: CASSGRWVYGGEQYF
CDR3nt: TGTGCCAGCAGCGGCCGATGGGTATATGGTGGGGAGCAGTACTTC

v_gene: TRBV19
j_gene: TRBJ1-5
abundance: few
d_gene: .
CDR3aa: CASSGTRKGNQPQHF
CDR3nt: TGTGCCAGTAGTGGAACCCGAAAGGGCAATCAGCCCCAGCATTTT

v_gene: TRBV27
j_gene: TRBJ1-6
abundance: .
d_gene: .
CDR3aa: CASSSRTANSPLHF
CDR3nt: TGTGCCAGCTCGTCCCGGACAGCCAATTCACCCCTCCACTTT

v_gene: TRBV2
j_gene: TRBJ1-2
abundance: .
d_gene: TRBD1
CDR3aa: CASTGQGDYGYTF
CDR3nt: TGTGCCAGCACGGGACAGGGGGACTATGGCTACACCTTC

v_gene: TRBV7-8
j_gene: TRBJ1-1
abundance: few
d_gene: .
CDR3aa: CASSFRGSGLNTEAFF
CDR3nt: TGTGCCAGCAGCTTTCGGGGCTCAGGGCTGAACACTGAAGCTTTCTTT

v_gene: TRBV2
j_gene: TRBJ2-5
abundance: .
d_gene: .
CDR3aa: CASMTDLQETQYF
CDR3nt: TGTGCCAGCATGACAGATCTACAAGAGACCCAGTACTTC

v_gene: TRBV5-1
j_gene: TRBJ1-5
abundance: few
d_gene: .
CDR3aa: CASSLALGYQPQHF
CDR3nt: TGCGCCAGCAGCTTGGCCTTAGGGTATCAGCCCCAGCATTTT

v_gene: TRBV5-1
j_gene: TRBJ2-3
abundance: .
d_gene: .
CDR3aa: CASSSGLSTDTQYF
CDR3nt: TGCGCCAGCAGCTCTGGACTGAGCACAGATACGCAGTATTTT

v_gene: TRBV5-6
j_gene: TRBJ1-1
abundance: .
d_gene: .
CDR3aa: CASSPVGTLAMNTEAFF
CDR3nt: TGTGCCAGCAGCCCAGTCGGGACTTTGGCAATGAACACTGAAGCTTTCTTT

v_gene: TRBV6-6
j_gene: TRBJ1-2
abundance: .
d_gene: TRBD1
CDR3aa: CASSSWTGKNGYTF
CDR3nt: TGTGCCAGCAGTTCCTGGACAGGAAAAAATGGCTACACCTTC

v_gene: TRBV2
j_gene: TRBJ1-1
abundance: .
d_gene: .
CDR3aa: CASSRSPNTEAFF
CDR3nt: TGTGCCAGCAGTCGATCCCCGAACACTGAAGCTTTCTTT

v_gene: TRBV14
j_gene: TRBJ2-3
abundance: .
d_gene: TRBD2
CDR3aa: CASSQDVGGADTQYF
CDR3nt: TGTGCCAGCAGCCAAGATGTGGGGGGGGCAGATACGCAGTATTTT

v_gene: TRBV5-6
j_gene: TRBJ2-5
abundance: .
d_gene: TRBD2
CDR3aa: CASSLRGLALGTQYF
CDR3nt: TGTGCCAGCAGCTTGAGGGGACTAGCGCTCGGGACCCAGTACTTC

v_gene: TRBV30
j_gene: TRBJ2-1
abundance: .
d_gene: .
CDR3aa: CAWRNYLTRDAGSRAYNEQFF
CDR3nt: TGTGCCTGGAGGAACTATTTAACCCGGGACGCAGGGAGTAGGGCATACAATGAGCAGTTCTTC

v_gene: TRBV5-1
j_gene: TRBJ1-1
abundance: .
d_gene: .
CDR3aa: CASSLGQGLNTEAFF
CDR3nt: TGCGCCAGCAGCTTGGGTCAGGGACTCAACACTGAAGCTTTCTTT

v_gene: TRBV30
j_gene: TRBJ1-4
abundance: medium-sized
d_gene: TRBD1
CDR3aa: CAWSTGGAEKLFF
CDR3nt: TGTGCCTGGAGCACAGGGGGCGCCGAAAAACTGTTTTTT

v_gene: TRBV18
j_gene: TRBJ1-6
abundance: medium-sized
d_gene: .
CDR3aa: CASSPGGDNSPLHF
CDR3nt: TGTGCCAGCTCACCAGGGGGTGATAATTCACCCCTCCACTTT

v_gene: TRBV19
j_gene: TRBJ1-3
abundance: once
d_gene: .
CDR3aa: CASSIPGRDSGNTIYF
CDR3nt: TGTGCCAGTAGTATACCGGGACGGGACTCTGGAAACACCATATATTTT

v_gene: TRBV29-1
j_gene: TRBJ1-5
abundance: .
d_gene: .
CDR3aa: CSVATEMDQPQHF
CDR3nt: TGCAGCGTTGCCACGGAGATGGATCAGCCCCAGCATTTT